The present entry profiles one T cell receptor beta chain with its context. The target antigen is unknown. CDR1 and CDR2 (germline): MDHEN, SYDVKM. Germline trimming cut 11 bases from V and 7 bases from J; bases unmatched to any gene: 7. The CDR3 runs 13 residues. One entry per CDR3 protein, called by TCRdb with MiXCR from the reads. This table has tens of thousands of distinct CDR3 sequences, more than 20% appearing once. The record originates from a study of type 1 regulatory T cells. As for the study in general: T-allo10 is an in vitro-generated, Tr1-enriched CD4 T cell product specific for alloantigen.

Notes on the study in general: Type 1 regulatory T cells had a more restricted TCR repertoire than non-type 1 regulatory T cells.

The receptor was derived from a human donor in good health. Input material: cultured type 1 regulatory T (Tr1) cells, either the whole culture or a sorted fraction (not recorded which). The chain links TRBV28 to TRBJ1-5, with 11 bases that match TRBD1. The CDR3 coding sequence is TGTGCCCTTCCGGGACAGGGGGTCCAGCCCCAGCATTTT. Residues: CALPGQGVQPQHF.